This record looks at one T cell receptor (beta chain) sequence and its context. The data originate from a study of blood T cell repertoires in COVID-19. V lost 6 bases and J lost 1, with 12 bases in between. The CDR3 sequence is 14 residues long. Germline V gene data show CDR1 as MRHNA and CDR2 as SNTAGT. Measured with immunoSEQ multiplex PCR; TCRdb has only the in-frame clones, and not every one. The data show approximately 99,000 clones, 86% seen once. The sequencing input was peripheral blood. V is TRBV6-4 and J is TRBJ1-1; D ambiguous. The TCR was taken from a woman aged 55-75 years in a cohort sampled during active or convalescent COVID-19. In DNA form, the CDR3 reads TGTGCCAGCAGGCCGTCGGGGTCGAACACTGAAGCTTTCTTT. Translating it yields CASRPSGSNTEAFF.